The 23 T cell receptor beta chains presented below share a single source sample, sequenced in a study of identical twins (dated by TCRdb to about 2016). Library construction relied on 5' RACE. TCRdb names Illumina HiSeq 2000 as the instrument used. The raw public data were reprocessed by TCRdb itself: fastp quality trimming at Q25, MiXCR clonotype calling, in-frame beta chains only. Rows matching on CDR3 protein sequence are summarized as one entry with the most common DNA and genes. The sample table holds hundreds of thousands of distinct CDR3 sequences, of which more than 9% were seen once. The ten largest clones represent around 1.5% of the sample. The same sample was also used in a study of yellow fever vaccine responses in identical twins.

Sequencing was performed on PBMCs. These receptor sequences come from a woman aged 18-29 years in good health.

This rearrangement joins TRBV10-1 to TRBJ2-3; D unclear. V lost 0 bases to trimming and J lost 3 bases, with 10 bases between them. The germline V gene encodes CDR1 WNHNN and CDR2 SYGVQD (reference sequence). The CDR3 contains 15 residues. The CDR3 region has the DNA TGCGCCAGCAGTGAGTCGGCCCTCCGGACAGATACGCAGTATTTT. Protein product: CASSESALRTDTQYF.

CDR3 DNA: TGTGCCAGCAGCTTGATCGGAGGAAACACTGAAGCTTTCTTT. This codes for CASSLIGGNTEAFF. This sequence joins TRBV7-9 and TRBJ1-1; no definite D call. CDR3 length: 14 amino acids. Germline CDR1 and CDR2: SEHNR and FQNEAQ (reference sequence). The V gene lost 3 bases and the J gene lost 2 bases, with 10 bases spanning the gap. The variable domain in full, with the rest retrieved from reference TRBV7-9 and TRBJ1-1, is DTGVSQNPRHKITKRGQNVTFRCDPISEHNRLYWYRQTLGQGPEFLTYFQNEAQLEKSRLLSDRFSAERPKGSFSTLEIQRTEQGDSAMYLCASSLIGGNTEAFFGQGTRLTVV.

The chain links TRBV5-1 to TRBJ2-7, with D hard to call. V dropped 0 bases and J dropped 5 bases, with 6 bases sitting between them. CDR1 SGHRS and CDR2 YFSETQ come from the germline V gene. This CDR3 spans 12 amino acids. CDR3 in amino acids: CASSLAPHEQYF. The CDR3 DNA is TGCGCCAGCAGCTTGGCGCCCCACGAGCAGTACTTC.

This clonotype was recorded a few times. This chain connects TRBV29-1 to TRBJ2-5, with 12 nucleotides matching TRBD2. Germline CDR1 is SQVTM and CDR2 is ANQGSEA. V was pared by 4 bases and J by 2 bases, with 2 bases of the junction left unmatched. CDR3 size: 14 residues. The CDR3 region is CSVGLAGAQETQYF. CDR3 nucleotides: TGCAGCGTTGGACTAGCGGGGGCACAAGAGACCCAGTACTTC. Supplemented by reference TRBV29-1 and TRBJ2-5, the full variable domain reads SAVISQKPSRDICQRGTSLTIQCQVDSQVTMMFWYRQQPGQSLTLIATANQGSEATYESGFVIDKFPISRPNLTFSTLTVSNMSPEDSSIYLCSVGLAGAQETQYFGPGTRLLVL.

This clonotype occurred a few times. The gene calls are TRBV7-6 and TRBJ2-2; 9 bases are shared with TRBD2. J lost 6 bases, V lost 1 base, and 9 bases had no gene match. Germline assignment: CDR1 SGHVS and CDR2 FNYEAQ. The CDR3 runs 17 residues. The CDR3 DNA reads as TGTGCCAGCAGCTTAGGTGTAGCGGGAGTATCGGCCGGGGAGCTGTTTTTT. Translated, it gives CASSLGVAGVSAGELFF.

This clonotype was detected only a few times. The chain employs TRBV20-1 and TRBJ1-5; 9 bases are a match to TRBD1. The CDR3 is made up of 14 amino acids. The V gene's germline CDR1 is DFQATT and CDR2 SNEGSKA (reference sequence). The V gene end was trimmed by 5 bases and the J gene end by 6 bases; junction bases not matched to a gene: 8. The CDR3 loop is CSAGTGSDGQPQHF. For the CDR3, the DNA is TGCAGTGCTGGGACAGGGTCGGATGGTCAGCCCCAGCATTTT.

This clonotype appeared many times. J is TRBJ2-1 and V is TRBV12-3 or TRBV12-4, with D uncertain. The V end was cut by 11 bases, the J end by 4 bases, with 12 bases between. The length of the CDR3 is 12 residues. The CDR3 region is CASSGVYNEQFF. CDR3 nucleotides: TGTGCCTCCTCTGGGGTATACAATGAGCAGTTCTTC.

This clonotype was counted at least ten times. This chain uses TRBV9 with TRBJ1-2; D is perhaps TRBD1 (5 bases). The CDR3 has 14 amino acids. The V gene's germline CDR1 is SGDLS and CDR2 YYNGEE. V lost 0 bases and J lost 10, with 16 bases in between. The CDR3 DNA reads as TGTGCCAGCAGCGTAGATGCTCAGGGCTGGGACTACACCTTC. Its translation: CASSVDAQGWDYTF. The full variable domain, with the rest looked up from reference TRBV9 and TRBJ1-2, is DSGVTQTPKHLITATGQRVTLRCSPRSGDLSVYWYQQSLDQGLQFLIQYYNGEERAKGNILERFSAQQFPDLHSELNLSSLELGDSALYFCASSVDAQGWDYTFGSGTRLTVV.

Ten or more counts support this clonotype. V usage is TRBV28 and J usage is TRBJ2-2; D gene unclear. The V gene's germline CDR1 is MDHEN and CDR2 SYDVKM. Trimming took 7 bases from V and 4 from J, leaving 13 bases between them. The CDR3 is 14 amino acids. The CDR3 sequence is CASISWAFTGELFF. DNA of the CDR3: TGTGCCAGCATAAGCTGGGCCTTCACCGGGGAGCTGTTTTTT.

Note on this clonotype: This may arise from a read error, as a much more abundant clone is one base away. V and J are TRBV12-3 or TRBV12-4 and TRBJ2-7; 7 nucleotides line up with TRBD1. CDR3 length equals 14 residues. The CDR3 loop is CASSLTGSSYEQCF. CDR3 sequence (DNA): TGTGCCAGCAGTCTGACAGGGAGCTCCTACGAGCAGTGCTTC.

The chain joins TRBV6-1 to TRBJ2-7, with a tentative D call TRBD2 (6 bases). Trimming stripped 4 bases from V and 0 bases from J, with 22 bases between. Germline loops: CDR1 MNHNS, CDR2 SASEGT. The CDR3 covers 18 residues. Here the CDR3 reads CASSARAPGEFVSYEQYV. DNA of the CDR3: TGTGCCAGCAGTGCCCGAGCTCCGGGGGAGTTTGTCTCCTACGAGCAGTACGTC.

This chain uses TRBV4-2 with TRBJ2-3, with a possible D match to TRBD1 (6 bases). The CDR3 length is 13 residues. Trimming left V 4 bases short and J 11 bases short, with 16 bases between. Germline V gene data show CDR1 as LGHNA and CDR2 as YNFKEQ. CDR3 bases: TGTGCCAGCAGCCCCGGTCAGGGGATAGGGCAGTATTTT. As protein: CASSPGQGIGQYF.

The rearrangement links TRBV6-1 to TRBJ1-2; a possible D gene is TRBD1 (5 bases). The CDR3 is 14 residues long. Per germline, CDR1 MNHNS and CDR2 SASEGT. Trimming cost V 6 bases and J 8 bases, with 19 bases left between them. CDR3 DNA sequence: TGTGCCAGCAGCTCACCCCCCAGGTGGGGGGGCTACACCTTC. It translates to CASSSPPRWGGYTF.

The V call is TRBV20-1, the J call TRBJ1-1, with D hard to call. V was pared by 5 bases and J by 0 bases, with 4 bases between. Germline CDR1 DFQATT, CDR2 SNEGSKA (reference sequence). The CDR3 is 11 amino acids. DNA for the CDR3: TGCAGTGCTGGGATGAACACTGAAGCTTTCTTT. Protein product: CSAGMNTEAFF.

The rearrangement links TRBV7-9 to TRBJ2-1; D is uncertain. The CDR3 sequence is 14 residues long. Trimming pared 5 bases from V and 4 bases from J, leaving 12 bases between. Looked up from germline, CDR1 is SEHNR and CDR2 is FQNEAQ (reference sequence). The CDR3 DNA follows: TGTGCCAGCAGCACCCGGAACTTTTACAATGAGCAGTTCTTC. This gives the protein CASSTRNFYNEQFF.

This clonotype appeared a few times. V gene TRBV20-1 combines with J gene TRBJ2-2; D might be TRBD2 (6 bases). V lost 6 bases and J 0 bases, leaving 14 bases between the germline ends. Germline CDR1 DFQATT, CDR2 SNEGSKA (reference sequence). The CDR3 loop spans 15 amino acids. CDR3 amino acids: CSAGGPGANTGELFF. CDR3 nucleotides: TGCAGTGCGGGGGGACCGGGGGCGAACACCGGGGAGCTGTTTTTT.

This clonotype was seen a few times. The rearrangement links TRBV12-5 to TRBJ2-1, with D unresolved. V lost 2 bases and J 0 bases, leaving 14 bases between the germline ends. This CDR3 has 17 residues. Germline V CDR1 and CDR2: LGHNT, FRNRAP. The CDR3 DNA reads TGTGCTAGTGGTTTGATCCGGGTAGGAAGCTCCTACAATGAGCAGTTCTTC. Encoded protein: CASGLIRVGSSYNEQFF.

The rearrangement links TRBV3-1 to TRBJ2-1; perhaps TRBD2 as D (7 bases). With 3 bases removed from V and 2 bases from J, the gap between germline ends came to 17 bases. The germline CDR1 and CDR2 sequences are LGHDT and YNNKEL (reference sequence). The CDR3 extends over 17 amino acids. The CDR3 here is CASSHPSRGLPYNEQFF. The CDR3 region has the DNA TGTGCCAGCAGCCACCCCTCGCGGGGGCTCCCCTACAATGAGCAGTTCTTC.

This clonotype was detected only a few times. The V and J genes are TRBV12-3 or TRBV12-4 and TRBJ2-1, with 9 bases identical to TRBD2. V was clipped by 5 bases and J by 7 bases; unmatched bases: 15. The CDR3 is 17 amino acids. CDR3: CASSPRGALAGMNEQFF. Here the CDR3 DNA reads TGTGCCAGCAGTCCACGAGGAGCGCTAGCGGGGATGAATGAGCAGTTCTTC.

V gene TRBV6-5 combines with J gene TRBJ2-1; 12 nucleotides match TRBD2. The J segment lost 4 bases and the V segment lost 6 bases, leaving 7 bases of the junction unmatched. The germline V gene has CDR1 MNHEY and CDR2 SVGAGI. This CDR3 has 16 residues. The CDR3 is CASRLGTSGLYNEQFF. The CDR3 bases are TGTGCCAGCAGATTAGGGACTAGCGGGCTTTACAATGAGCAGTTCTTC.

The rearrangement uses TRBV5-1 and TRBJ2-7; D gene unclear. The CDR3 extends over 13 amino acids. V was clipped by 0 bases and J by 6 bases, with 10 bases between them. Germline-derived CDR1 and CDR2 are SGHRS and YFSETQ. CDR3 loop: CASSLAGLPEQYF. CDR3 nucleotide sequence: TGCGCCAGCAGCTTGGCCGGCCTCCCCGAGCAGTACTTC. The entire variable domain, with the rest obtained from reference TRBV5-1 and TRBJ2-7, is as follows: KAGVTQTPRYLIKTRGQQVTLSCSPISGHRSVSWYQQTPGQGLQFLFEYFSETQRNKGNFPGRFSGRQFSNSRSEMNVSTLELGDSALYLCASSLAGLPEQYFGPGTRLTVT.

This clonotype has just a few counts. The chain is built from TRBV7-9 and TRBJ2-7; weak D call: TRBD2 (5 bases). Germline V gene sequence: CDR1 SEHNR, CDR2 FQNEAQ (reference sequence). The CDR3 is 13 amino acids. Deletions cut 5 bases from V and 0 bases from J, with 8 bases between. The CDR3 loop reads CASSEAGSYEQYF. CDR3 nucleotide sequence: TGTGCCAGCAGCGAGGCGGGCTCCTACGAGCAGTACTTC.

The chain is built from TRBV2 and TRBJ1-3; 8 bases align to TRBD1. The CDR3 is 17 amino acids. Per germline, CDR1 SNHLY and CDR2 FYNNEI. Trimming took 6 bases from V and 0 from J; bases not matched to a gene: 10. The chain's CDR3 is CASSDRDRTFSGNTIYF. CDR3 coding DNA: TGTGCCAGCAGCGACCGGGACAGGACATTCTCTGGAAACACCATATATTTT.